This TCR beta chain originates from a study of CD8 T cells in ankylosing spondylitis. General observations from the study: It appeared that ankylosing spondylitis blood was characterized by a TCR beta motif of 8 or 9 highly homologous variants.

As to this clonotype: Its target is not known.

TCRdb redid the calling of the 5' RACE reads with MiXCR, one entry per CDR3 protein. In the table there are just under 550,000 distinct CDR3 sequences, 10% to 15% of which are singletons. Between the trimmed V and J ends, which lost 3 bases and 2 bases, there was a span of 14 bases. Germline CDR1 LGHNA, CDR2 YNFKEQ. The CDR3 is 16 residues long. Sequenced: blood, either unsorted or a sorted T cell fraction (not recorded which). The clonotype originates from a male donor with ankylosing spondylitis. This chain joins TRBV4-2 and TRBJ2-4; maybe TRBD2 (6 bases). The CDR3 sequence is CASSHWTGETKNIQYF. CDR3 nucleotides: TGTGCCAGCAGCCACTGGACGGGAGAAACCAAAAACATTCAGTACTTC.